The clone carrying this T cell receptor beta chain was seen a handful of times. Its cognate antigen is unknown. The data were obtained in a study of cytomegalovirus exposure and HLA in healthy donors. The wider study: Prior work identified 95 million to 120 million unique TCR beta sequences in around 170 million T cells.

Whole-study findings and limits: High sensitivity and specificity were reportedly achieved when the classifier diagnosed cytomegalovirus status. Across HLA loci, a later analysis found differing TCR association rates, with DRB1 most and HLA-C fewest. A later analysis appeared to link common viral pathogens to several of the most significant clusters.

13 Jbeta primers and 60 Vbeta primers were used for the PCR. Using immunoSEQ multiplex PCR, the repertoire was profiled, and TCRdb retains in-frame clones only, with some absent. The table lists about 270,000 clones, roughly two thirds of them singletons, with over 2% in the top ten. CDR3 size: 15 residues. The germline V gene encodes CDR1 SGHVS and CDR2 FQNEAQ. The V end lost 5 bases, the J end lost 0 bases, and 13 bases lay between the germline ends. Sequencing used PBMCs. The rearrangement links TRBV7-8 to TRBJ1-1; no clear D. This TCR was sampled from a female donor in good health and CMV-seronegative. This CDR3 is CASSASLSVNTEAFF. CDR3 sequence (DNA): TGTGCCAGCAGCGCATCCCTCTCGGTGAACACTGAAGCTTTCTTT. The whole variable domain, filled in from reference TRBV7-8 and TRBJ1-1, reads GAGVSQSPRYKVAKRGQDVALRCDPISGHVSLFWYQQALGQGPEFLTYFQNEAQLDKSGLPSDRFFAERPEGSVSTLKIQRTQQEDSAVYLCASSASLSVNTEAFFGQGTRLTVV.